These 29 T cell receptor beta chains originate from one sample sequenced in a study of cytotoxic CD8 clonotypes in ibrutinib-treated CLL. Data came from immunoSEQ multiplex PCR; TCRdb stores just in-frame clones and leaves some out. Of a few hundred thousand clones in the sample, 70% were seen once. The input for sequencing was PBMCs, taken after 24 months of ibrutinib treatment. These TCRs come from a human donor with chronic lymphocytic leukemia.

The V call is TRBV7-2, the J call TRBJ1-1; D remains unclear. The CDR3 contains 13 residues. Trimming removed 2 bases from V and 1 base from J, with 5 bases in between. Germline-derived CDR1 and CDR2 are SGHTA and FQGNSA. This CDR3 reads CASSLLWNTEAFF. CDR3 coding DNA: TGTGCCAGCAGCTTATTATGGAACACTGAAGCTTTCTTT.

The J gene is TRBJ1-1, the V gene TRBV10-3, with 7 positions matching TRBD1. The length of the CDR3 is 18 residues. The V and J ends lost 0 bases and 6 bases, in that order; junction bases with no gene match: 16. Per the germline V gene, CDR1 is ENHRY and CDR2 is SYGVKD. The DNA for the CDR3 is TGTGCCATCAGTGAGTCGCAGACAGGGCGATATATCACCCCTGAAGCTTTCTTT. The encoded protein is CAISESQTGRYITPEAFF.

The chain couples TRBV20-1 to TRBJ2-7; TRBD2 agrees at 8 bases. Germline values: CDR1 DFQATT, CDR2 SNEGSKA (reference sequence). This CDR3 region has 11 residues. The J segment lost 3 bases and the V segment lost 6 bases, leaving 1 base of the junction unmatched. CDR3 amino acids: CSAGTSYEQYF. For the CDR3, the DNA is TGCAGTGCCGGGACTAGCTACGAGCAGTACTTC.

The chain combines TRBV9 with TRBJ2-1; D is unresolved. The V and J ends lost 2 bases and 8 bases respectively, with 5 bases between them. There are 11 residues in the CDR3. Germline V lookup: CDR1 SGDLS, CDR2 YYNGEE. CDR3 in amino acids: CASSVRDEQFF. The CDR3 region has the DNA TGTGCCAGCAGCGTCCGCGATGAGCAGTTCTTC.

The chain is built from TRBV14 and TRBJ2-3; D is uncertain. V was pared by 5 bases and J by 3 bases, with 9 bases between. CDR1 and CDR2 from the germline V gene are SGHDN and FVKESK. This CDR3 contains 13 residues. The CDR3 region is CASSRQRTDTQYF. Here the CDR3 DNA reads TGTGCCAGCAGCAGGCAACGGACAGATACGCAGTATTTT.

The chain combines TRBV11-1 with TRBJ2-7, with a weak D call TRBD1 (5 bases). The length of the CDR3 is 14 residues. V was shortened by 5 bases and J by 3 bases, with 14 bases between the two germline ends. The V gene's germline CDR1 is SGHAT and CDR2 FQDESV (reference sequence). CDR3 nucleotide sequence: TGTGCCAGCAGCCGGGTAGGCCAGGGCTACGAGCAGTACTTC. Translated: CASSRVGQGYEQYF.

V and J are TRBV4-2 and TRBJ2-2; a possible D gene is TRBD1 (6 bases). Germline CDR1 is LGHNA and CDR2 is YNFKEQ. The CDR3 runs to 16 residues. Trimming shortened V by 5 bases and J by 0 bases, and 13 bases separated the two germline ends. The CDR3 region has the DNA TGTGCCAGCAGCGATACTGGGACAACGAACACCGGGGAGCTGTTTTTT. Translated, it gives CASSDTGTTNTGELFF.

The V gene is TRBV28, the J gene TRBJ2-6, with D possibly matching TRBD1 (5 bases). Between the trimmed V and J ends, which lost 7 bases and 2 bases, there was a span of 24 bases. Germline assignment: CDR1 MDHEN and CDR2 SYDVKM. The CDR3 length is 19 residues. This CDR3 reads CASKPQGALSRAGANVLTF. The CDR3 DNA reads as TGTGCCAGCAAGCCCCAAGGGGCATTAAGTCGGGCTGGGGCCAACGTCCTGACTTTC.

To note about this clone: This CDR3 is also generated by other DNA sequences in the sample. The chain recombines TRBV15 with TRBJ2-7; D is unresolved. V was trimmed by 0 bases and J by 4 bases, leaving 4 bases between them. Germline CDR1 LNHNV, CDR2 YYDKDF (reference sequence). The CDR3 has 12 residues. CDR3 sequence reads: CATSRDGYEQYF. CDR3 bases: TGTGCCACCAGCAGAGACGGATACGAGCAGTACTTC.

The V call is TRBV4-3, the J call TRBJ2-1; D is uncertain. CDR1 is LGHNA and CDR2 is YSLEER in the germline V gene. V was trimmed by 4 bases and J by 6 bases, leaving 10 bases between them. CDR3 length equals 13 residues. DNA for the CDR3: TGCGCCAGCAGCCCCGACTGGGGCAATGAGCAGTTCTTC. Its protein product is CASSPDWGNEQFF.

This sequence joins TRBV4-3 and TRBJ1-1, with a possible D match to TRBD1 (5 bases). With 2 bases removed from V and 1 base from J, the gap between germline ends came to 8 bases. Germline V lookup: CDR1 LGHNA, CDR2 YSLEER. This CDR3 has 14 amino acids. CDR3 protein: CASSQNGGNTEAFF. DNA for the CDR3: TGCGCCAGCAGCCAAAACGGGGGGAACACTGAAGCTTTCTTT.

The chain combines TRBV9 with TRBJ2-2, with D perhaps given as TRBD1 or TRBD2 (6 bases each). The V end lost 4 bases, the J end lost 2 bases, and 12 bases lay between the germline ends. The CDR3 runs to 15 residues. Germline CDR1 SGDLS, CDR2 YYNGEE. The DNA for the CDR3 is TGTGCCAGCAGCCCTTGGGGGGCCAACACCGGGGAGCTGTTTTTT. It yields the protein CASSPWGANTGELFF.

V gene TRBV29-1 combines with J gene TRBJ2-1; 8 positions match TRBD2. Germline loops: CDR1 SQVTM, CDR2 ANQGSEA. CDR3 size: 12 residues. After removal of 3 bases from V and 13 bases from J, the junction contained 8 bases not matched to a gene. The CDR3 coding sequence is TGCAGCGTTGAGCGGAGCGGGGGCGATCAGTTCTTC. Translated: CSVERSGGDQFF.

The rearrangement joins TRBV5-1 to TRBJ2-4, with D maybe TRBD2 (6 bases). The V gene lost 1 base and the J gene lost 0 bases, with 8 bases spanning the gap. The CDR3 extends over 15 amino acids. CDR1 is SGHRS, CDR2 YFSETQ, per germline. The CDR3 here is CASSLPGLAKNIQYF. The CDR3 coding sequence is TGCGCCAGCAGCTTGCCGGGACTAGCCAAAAACATTCAGTACTTC.

This clone has just a few counts. Other DNA sequences in the sample encode the same CDR3. The chain links TRBV7-3 to TRBJ2-5; the D gene is possibly TRBD2 (5 bases). Germline V gene data show CDR1 as SGHTA and CDR2 as FQGTGA. Trimming removed 3 bases from V and 3 bases from J, with 8 bases in between. This CDR3 is 13 amino acids long. The CDR3 is CASSFAGEETQYF. CDR3 DNA sequence: TGTGCCAGCAGCTTCGCCGGGGAAGAGACCCAGTACTTC.

The chain links TRBV29-1 to TRBJ1-3; 8 bases map to TRBD1. V shed 6 bases, J shed 2 bases, and the junction held 0 bases outside the gene matches. The CDR3 extends over 12 amino acids. Per germline, CDR1 SQVTM and CDR2 ANQGSEA. Written as DNA, the CDR3 is TGCAGCGTACAGGGGGCTGGAAACACCATATATTTT. This gives the protein CSVQGAGNTIYF.

The J gene is TRBJ2-7, the V gene TRBV15, with D maybe TRBD1 (6 bases). The CDR3 covers 15 residues. Germline CDR1 and CDR2: LNHNV and YYDKDF (reference sequence). The V and J ends lost 3 bases and 0 bases respectively, with 12 bases between them. The CDR3 DNA sequence: TGTGCCACCAGCAGTATACAGGACAGCTCCTACGAGCAGTACTTC. Translated: CATSSIQDSSYEQYF.

The gene calls are TRBV19 and TRBJ1-3; tentatively, D is TRBD1 (6 bases). The CDR3 has 14 residues. Deletions cut 5 bases from V and 0 bases from J, with 8 bases between. Germline V gene sequence: CDR1 LNHDA, CDR2 SQIVND (reference sequence). CDR3 in DNA: TGTGCCAGTAGTCCGGGACACTCTGGAAACACCATATATTTT. This sequence encodes CASSPGHSGNTIYF.

The chain is built from TRBV5-4 and TRBJ2-3, with 8 positions matching TRBD1. The V gene end was trimmed by 4 bases and the J gene end by 6 bases; junction bases not matched to a gene: 10. Looked up from germline, CDR1 is SGHNT and CDR2 is YYREEE (reference sequence). The CDR3 length is 15 residues. The CDR3 region is CASSQAGQGLDTQYF. The CDR3 DNA reads TGTGCCAGCAGCCAGGCTGGACAGGGTTTGGATACGCAGTATTTT.

This clone was recorded a few times. The chain uses TRBV29-1 and TRBJ1-2, with D maybe TRBD1 (6 bases). The CDR3 has 13 residues. Germline assignment: CDR1 SQVTM and CDR2 ANQGSEA. V lost 7 bases and J 5 bases, leaving 17 bases between the germline ends. CDR3: CSAPYMDRYGYTF. The CDR3 bases are TGCAGCGCTCCATATATGGACAGATATGGCTACACCTTC.

The chain has TRBV5-8 and TRBJ2-7; unclear D gene. V was shortened by 4 bases and J by 2 bases, with 4 bases between the two germline ends. CDR1 and CDR2 (germline): SGHTS, YDEGEE. The CDR3 is 11 residues long. CDR3 in DNA: TGTGCCAGCAGCCCGGCCTACGAGCAGTACTTC. Encoded protein: CASSPAYEQYF. The whole variable domain, filled in from reference TRBV5-8 and TRBJ2-7, reads EAGVTQSPTHLIKTRGQQATLRCSPISGHTSVYWYQQALGLGLQFLLWYDEGEERNRGNFPPRFSGRQFPNYSSELNVNALELEDSALYLCASSPAYEQYFGPGTRLTVT.

This rearrangement joins TRBV11-3 to TRBJ1-1, with D possibly being TRBD1 (6 bases). V lost 5 bases and J 5 bases, leaving 12 bases between the germline ends. This CDR3 spans 13 amino acids. CDR1 and CDR2 from the germline V gene are SGHNT and YENEEA. In nucleotides, the CDR3 is TGTGCCAGCAGCCCCAATACAGGGACTGAAGCTTTCTTT. Translated: CASSPNTGTEAFF.

This chain connects TRBV4-2 to TRBJ1-2; 7 bases fit TRBD1. CDR1 LGHNA and CDR2 YNFKEQ come from the germline V gene. Unmatched junction bases numbered 10, after V lost 4 bases and J lost 5 bases. The CDR3 is 15 amino acids. The CDR3 bases are TGTGCCAGCAGCCGGAACAGGGACAGCGAATATGGCTACACCTTC. Its translation is CASSRNRDSEYGYTF.

The J gene is TRBJ1-2, the V gene TRBV7-2, with D unclear. With 10 bases removed from V and 8 bases from J, the gap between germline ends came to 20 bases. Germline V gene lookup returns CDR1 SGHTA and CDR2 FQGNSA. The CDR3 spans 13 residues. CDR3 protein: CAITADPLQGYTF. CDR3 sequence (DNA): TGTGCCATCACAGCTGATCCCTTACAGGGCTACACCTTC.

This clone was found a few times. The genes are TRBV11-2 and TRBJ2-1; no clear D gene. The germline V gene encodes CDR1 SGHAT and CDR2 FQNNGV. The V gene lost 1 base and the J gene lost 6 bases, with 4 bases spanning the gap. This CDR3 spans 12 amino acids. CDR3 sequence reads: CASSLGSNEQFF. The DNA of the CDR3 is TGTGCCAGCAGCTTAGGTTCCAATGAGCAGTTCTTC.

The chain joins TRBV30 to TRBJ2-7, with D possibly matching TRBD1 (5 bases). The CDR3 spans 14 residues. CDR1 and CDR2 from the germline V gene are GTSNPN and SVGIG (reference sequence). Deletions cut 4 bases from V and 6 bases from J, with 19 bases between. Here the CDR3 DNA reads TGTGCCTGGATGGGGCCCATAGACACTGGCGAGCAGTACTTC. It specifies CAWMGPIDTGEQYF.

There are a few counts of this clone. V usage is TRBV30 and J usage is TRBJ2-3; D gene uncertain. The V and J ends lost 3 bases and 4 bases respectively, with 20 bases between them. This CDR3 is built from 16 residues. From germline, CDR1 is GTSNPN and CDR2 SVGIG (reference sequence). The CDR3: CAWRDAALGIPDTQYF. CDR3 in DNA: TGTGCCTGGAGAGACGCTGCGTTGGGGATTCCAGATACGCAGTATTTT.

J is TRBJ1-2 and V is TRBV5-8; D gene unclear. Germline loops: CDR1 SGHTS, CDR2 YDEGEE. V was clipped by 4 bases and J by 8 bases, with 6 bases between them. This CDR3 is built from 10 residues. In nucleotides, the CDR3 is TGTGCCAGCAGCCCCCCAGGCTACACCTTC. Translation gives CASSPPGYTF.

The chain recombines TRBV4-3 with TRBJ2-5; 8 bases fit TRBD2. Trimming took 4 bases from V and 5 from J; bases not matched to a gene: 6. The germline CDR1 and CDR2 sequences are LGHNA and YSLEER. This CDR3 contains 14 residues. CDR3 in amino acids: CASSPHSGTETQYF. CDR3 nucleotide sequence: TGCGCCAGCAGCCCCCATAGCGGGACGGAGACCCAGTACTTC.